The 18 T cell receptor beta chains presented below share a single source sample, sequenced in a study of technical replicates of blood from a few donors. Produced via immunoSEQ multiplex PCR; TCRdb's table is partial and in-frame only. Of around 13,000 clones listed, around four fifths are singletons. Sequencing input: PBMCs. All receptors derive from a human donor in good health.

The rearrangement uses TRBV5-1 and TRBJ2-7, with 7 bases aligning to TRBD1. The length of the CDR3 is 16 residues. Germline CDR1 is SGHRS and CDR2 is YFSETQ. J gave up 3 bases and V 0 bases, and 9 bases lay outside the gene matches. The CDR3 here is CASSLDPPGQNYEQYF. The CDR3 DNA reads TGCGCCAGCAGCTTGGATCCGCCGGGACAGAACTACGAGCAGTACTTC.

This chain uses TRBV19 with TRBJ2-1, with 9 nucleotides matching TRBD2. V shed 6 bases and J 6 bases; nucleotides not matched to a gene: 12. Germline CDR1 reads LNHDA; CDR2 reads SQIVND (reference sequence). This CDR3 region has 16 residues. The CDR3 DNA reads as TGTGCCAGTAGCCCGGGGGGCGGGAGGGCCGGCAATGAGCAGTTCTTC. As protein: CASSPGGGRAGNEQFF.

This rearrangement joins TRBV19 to TRBJ2-1; D gene uncertain. The length of the CDR3 is 13 residues. V lost 5 bases to trimming and J lost 7 bases, with 12 bases between them. CDR1 LNHDA and CDR2 SQIVND come from the germline V gene (reference sequence). CDR3 protein: CASSLTTGNEQFF. The DNA for the CDR3 is TGTGCCAGTAGTCTTACGACTGGTAATGAGCAGTTCTTC.

This chain uses TRBV30 with TRBJ2-1; TRBD2 matches at 7 bases. This CDR3 contains 14 residues. The germline V gene encodes CDR1 GTSNPN and CDR2 SVGIG (reference sequence). After removal of 1 base from V and 4 bases from J, the junction contained 4 bases not matched to a gene. In DNA form, the CDR3 reads TGTGCCTGGAGTGCGGGCGGGAGTTACAATGAGCAGTTCTTC. Amino acid sequence: CAWSAGGSYNEQFF. The whole variable domain, filled in from reference TRBV30 and TRBJ2-1, reads SQTIHQWPATLVQPVGSPLSLECTVEGTSNPNLYWYRQAAGRGLQLLFYSVGIGQISSEVPQNLSASRPQDRQFILSSKKLLLSDSGFYLCAWSAGGSYNEQFFGPGTRLTVL.

This sequence joins TRBV28 and TRBJ2-7; D perhaps matches TRBD1 (6 bases). Trimming removed 2 bases from V and 0 bases from J, with 17 bases in between. CDR1 and CDR2 (germline): MDHEN, SYDVKM. There are 17 residues in the CDR3. CDR3 protein: CASSLGAGAGASYEQYF. The CDR3 DNA follows: TGTGCCAGCAGTTTAGGGGCAGGGGCCGGGGCCTCCTACGAGCAGTACTTC.

This chain uses TRBV18 with TRBJ2-7; 10 bases line up with TRBD2. The germline gives CDR1 KGHSH, CDR2 LQKENI. The ends lost 3 bases at V and 5 bases at J; junction bases unmatched: 13. The length of the CDR3 is 17 residues. The DNA for the CDR3 is TGTGCCAGCTCACCGCGCTATACCGGGACTAGCGTCCACGAGCAGTACTTC. Its translation is CASSPRYTGTSVHEQYF.

V is TRBV5-1 and J is TRBJ2-3; D is perhaps TRBD2 (6 bases). Trimming pared 4 bases from V and 5 bases from J, leaving 11 bases between. Germline lookup yields CDR1 SGHRS and CDR2 YFSETQ. The CDR3 contains 13 residues. CDR3 residues: CASSIRTKDTQYF. CDR3 coding DNA: TGCGCCAGCAGCATACGGACTAAAGATACGCAGTATTTT.

This chain connects TRBV4-2 to TRBJ2-7, with TRBD2 matching 8 bases. The CDR3 totals 17 residues. Germline CDR1 reads LGHNA; CDR2 reads YNFKEQ. The V and J ends lost 0 bases and 2 bases, in that order; junction bases with no gene match: 9. The CDR3 loop reads CASSQEPDTSGTYEQYF. Written as DNA, the CDR3 is TGTGCCAGCAGCCAAGAGCCAGATACTAGCGGAACCTACGAGCAGTACTTC.

The genes are TRBV19 and TRBJ2-1; a weak D match, TRBD2 (6 bases). The CDR3 loop spans 16 amino acids. Germline assignment: CDR1 LNHDA and CDR2 SQIVND (reference sequence). Trimming shortened V by 5 bases and J by 4 bases, and 18 bases separated the two germline ends. The CDR3 DNA reads as TGTGCCAGTAGTCCACCCTTGACTAGACCGTACAATGAGCAGTTCTTC. Its protein is CASSPPLTRPYNEQFF.

The V call is TRBV6-6, the J call TRBJ2-3; D possibly corresponds to TRBD2 (7 bases). From germline, CDR1 is MNHNY and CDR2 SVGAGI (reference sequence). V lost 7 bases and J 3 bases, leaving 17 bases between the germline ends. CDR3 length equals 15 residues. This chain's CDR3 is CASTKNGGRTDTQYF. In nucleotides, the CDR3 is TGTGCCAGCACCAAAAACGGGGGGCGGACAGATACGCAGTATTTT.

This chain uses TRBV10-2 with TRBJ1-2, with 12 positions matching TRBD1. Germline-derived CDR1 and CDR2 are WSHSY and SAAADI. The CDR3 covers 16 residues. The J segment lost 4 bases and the V segment lost 8 bases, leaving 11 bases of the junction unmatched. This CDR3 is CASGKGQGAGSYGYTF. The CDR3 DNA follows: TGCGCCAGCGGCAAGGGACAGGGGGCGGGTAGCTATGGCTACACCTTC.

V gene TRBV5-1 combines with J gene TRBJ2-5, with TRBD1 matching 11 bases. The CDR3 loop spans 16 amino acids. Trimming cost V 4 bases and J 5 bases; bases outside gene matches: 10. The germline V gene encodes CDR1 SGHRS and CDR2 YFSETQ. CDR3: CASSDGTGGLPETQYF. The CDR3 DNA follows: TGCGCCAGCAGCGACGGGACAGGGGGACTCCCGGAGACCCAGTACTTC.

The chain has TRBV7-6 and TRBJ1-4; D possibly corresponds to TRBD1 (6 bases). The V end was cut by 1 base, the J end by 6 bases, with 12 bases between. Germline-derived CDR1 and CDR2 are SGHVS and FNYEAQ. The CDR3 extends over 15 amino acids. CDR3 in amino acids: CASSLEVGADEKLFF. The CDR3 DNA is TGTGCCAGCAGCTTAGAAGTGGGGGCCGATGAAAAACTGTTTTTT.

The rearrangement joins TRBV12-5 to TRBJ2-5; D perhaps matches TRBD2 (6 bases). CDR1 and CDR2 (germline): LGHNT, FRNRAP. CDR3 length: 14 residues. The V gene lost 5 bases and the J gene lost 4 bases, with 14 bases spanning the gap. The chain's CDR3 is CASGKGPGVETQYF. The CDR3 coding sequence is TGTGCTAGTGGTAAGGGACCGGGAGTAGAGACCCAGTACTTC.

This chain links TRBV7-2 with TRBJ1-2; 8 bases map to TRBD1. In germline, CDR1 is SGHTA, CDR2 FQGNSA. With V trimmed by 5 bases and J by 3 bases, 8 bases remained unmatched. The CDR3 is 15 residues long. Here the CDR3 DNA reads TGTGCCAGCAGCATCGGACAGGGAGGCGACTATGGCTACACCTTC. Residues: CASSIGQGGDYGYTF.

The chain has TRBV5-1 and TRBJ2-3, with TRBD2 identical over 8 bases. This CDR3 spans 16 amino acids. CDR1 is SGHRS, CDR2 YFSETQ, per germline. After removal of 0 bases from V and 1 base from J, the junction contained 4 bases not matched to a gene. CDR3 sequence (DNA): TGCGCCAGCAGCTTGGAGGGGCGGGAGGGCACAGATACGCAGTATTTT. Protein product: CASSLEGREGTDTQYF.

This chain connects TRBV6-1 to TRBJ2-1, with 7 nucleotides matching TRBD2. Trimming took 2 bases from V and 4 from J; bases not matched to a gene: 5. CDR1 MNHNS and CDR2 SASEGT come from the germline V gene. The CDR3 sequence is 15 residues long. CDR3 in DNA: TGTGCCAGCAGTGAATCCGCGGGAGCTTACAATGAGCAGTTCTTC. Protein: CASSESAGAYNEQFF.

The chain employs TRBV7-2 and TRBJ2-1; no clear D gene. Germline loops: CDR1 SGHTA, CDR2 FQGNSA. Trimming removed 5 bases at V and 2 bases at J, with 13 bases between. The CDR3 totals 15 residues. The CDR3 reads CASSTESVTYNEQFF. CDR3 in DNA: TGTGCCAGCAGCACCGAGTCCGTAACCTACAATGAGCAGTTCTTC.